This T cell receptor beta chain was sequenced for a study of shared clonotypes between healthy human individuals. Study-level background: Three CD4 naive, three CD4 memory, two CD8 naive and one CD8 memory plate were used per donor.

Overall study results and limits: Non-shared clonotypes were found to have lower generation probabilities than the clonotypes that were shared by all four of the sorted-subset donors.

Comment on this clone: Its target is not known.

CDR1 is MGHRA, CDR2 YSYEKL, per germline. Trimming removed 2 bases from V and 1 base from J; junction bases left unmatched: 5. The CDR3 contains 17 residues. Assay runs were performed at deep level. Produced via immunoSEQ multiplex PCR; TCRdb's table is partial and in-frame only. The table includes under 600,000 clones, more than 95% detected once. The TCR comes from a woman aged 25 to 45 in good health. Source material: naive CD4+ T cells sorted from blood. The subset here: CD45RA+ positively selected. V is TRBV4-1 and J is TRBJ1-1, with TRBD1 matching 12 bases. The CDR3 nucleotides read TGCGCCAGCAGCCAAAGGGACAGGGGGCGAAAGAACACTGAAGCTTTCTTT. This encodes CASSQRDRGRKNTEAFF.